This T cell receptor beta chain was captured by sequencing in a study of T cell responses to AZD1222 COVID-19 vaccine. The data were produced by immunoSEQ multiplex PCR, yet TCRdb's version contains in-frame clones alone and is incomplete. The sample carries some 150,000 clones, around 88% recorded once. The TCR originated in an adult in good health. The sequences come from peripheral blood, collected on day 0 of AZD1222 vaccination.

The CDR3 DNA sequence: TGTGCCAGTAGTATGACTAGCCCAGATACGCAGTATTTT. Residues: CASSMTSPDTQYF. V and J are TRBV19 and TRBJ2-3, with 7 bases fitting TRBD2. CDR3 length: 13 residues. The germline gives CDR1 LNHDA, CDR2 SQIVND (reference sequence). The V gene end was trimmed by 3 bases and the J gene end by 4 bases; junction bases not matched to a gene: 1. Based on the CDR3 plus reference TRBV19 and TRBJ2-3, the full variable domain is DGGITQSPKYLFRKEGQNVTLSCEQNLNHDAMYWYRQDPGQGLRLIYYSQIVNDFQKGDIAEGYSVSREKKESFPLTVTSAQKNPTAFYLCASSMTSPDTQYFGPGTRLTVL.